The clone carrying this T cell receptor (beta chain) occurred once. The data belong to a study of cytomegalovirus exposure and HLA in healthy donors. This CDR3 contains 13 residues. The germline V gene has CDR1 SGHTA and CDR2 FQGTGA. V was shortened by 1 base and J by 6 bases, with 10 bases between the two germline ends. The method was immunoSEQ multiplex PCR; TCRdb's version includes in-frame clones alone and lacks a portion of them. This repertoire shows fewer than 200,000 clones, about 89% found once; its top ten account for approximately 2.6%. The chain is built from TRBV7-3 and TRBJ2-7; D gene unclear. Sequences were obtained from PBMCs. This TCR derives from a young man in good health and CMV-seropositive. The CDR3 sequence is CASSLMVKSEQYF. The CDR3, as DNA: TGTGCCAGCAGCTTAATGGTTAAGAGCGAGCAGTACTTC.